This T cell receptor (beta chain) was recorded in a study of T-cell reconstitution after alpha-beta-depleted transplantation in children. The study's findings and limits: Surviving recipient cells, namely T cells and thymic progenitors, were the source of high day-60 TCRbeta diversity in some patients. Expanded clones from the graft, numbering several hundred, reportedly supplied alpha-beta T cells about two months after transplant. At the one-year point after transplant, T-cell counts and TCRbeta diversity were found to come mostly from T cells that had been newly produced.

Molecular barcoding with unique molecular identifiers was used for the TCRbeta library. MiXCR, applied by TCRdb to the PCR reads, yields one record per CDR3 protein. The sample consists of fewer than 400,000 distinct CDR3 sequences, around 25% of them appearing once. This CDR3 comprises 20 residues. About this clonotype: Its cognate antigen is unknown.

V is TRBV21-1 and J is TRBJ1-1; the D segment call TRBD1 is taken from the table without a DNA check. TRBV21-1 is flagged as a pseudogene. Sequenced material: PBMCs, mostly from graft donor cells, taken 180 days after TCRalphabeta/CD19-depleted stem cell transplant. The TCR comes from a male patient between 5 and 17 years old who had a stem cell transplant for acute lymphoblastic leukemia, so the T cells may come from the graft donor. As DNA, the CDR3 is TGTGCCAGCAGCAAAGGTTCACCCGGGCAGGGGGCGTGGGTGGACACTGAAGCTTTCTTT. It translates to CASSKGSPGQGAWVDTEAFF.